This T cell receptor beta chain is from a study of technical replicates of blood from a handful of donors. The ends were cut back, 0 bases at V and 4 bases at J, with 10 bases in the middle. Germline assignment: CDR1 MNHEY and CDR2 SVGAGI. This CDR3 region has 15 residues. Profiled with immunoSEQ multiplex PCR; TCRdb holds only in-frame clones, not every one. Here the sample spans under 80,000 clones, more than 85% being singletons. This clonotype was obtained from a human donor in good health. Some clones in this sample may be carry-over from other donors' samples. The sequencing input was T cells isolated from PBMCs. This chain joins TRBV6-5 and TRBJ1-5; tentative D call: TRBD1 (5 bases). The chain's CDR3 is CASSYSRQKNQPQHF. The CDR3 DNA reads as TGTGCCAGCAGTTACTCGAGACAGAAAAATCAGCCCCAGCATTTT.